The clone carrying this T cell receptor (beta chain) has more than one count but fewer than ten. The antigen is undetermined. With 4 bases clipped from V and 2 bases from J, the junction kept 6 bases outside the gene matches. This CDR3 contains 16 residues. This record belongs to a study of T cell repertoires in cytomegalovirus infection. Study as a whole: Public TCR beta signatures were indicative of both CMV infection and a matching HLA type.

MiXCR, run by TCRdb on the reads, gives a single entry per CDR3 protein. This table has under 95,000 distinct CDR3 sequences, approximately 45% appearing once. The sample here was CD8+ T cells from cultured PBMCs, taken from culture after CMV antigen stimulation. The receptor was isolated from a human donor in good health (CMV status not recorded). Some clones in this sample may be carry-over from other donors' samples. The V gene is TRBV12-3 or TRBV12-4, the J gene TRBJ2-3; 10 nucleotides match TRBD1. For the CDR3, the DNA is TGTGCCAGCAGTTCTCGGACAGGGGGGTACACAGATACGCAGTATTTT. It yields the protein CASSSRTGGYTDTQYF.